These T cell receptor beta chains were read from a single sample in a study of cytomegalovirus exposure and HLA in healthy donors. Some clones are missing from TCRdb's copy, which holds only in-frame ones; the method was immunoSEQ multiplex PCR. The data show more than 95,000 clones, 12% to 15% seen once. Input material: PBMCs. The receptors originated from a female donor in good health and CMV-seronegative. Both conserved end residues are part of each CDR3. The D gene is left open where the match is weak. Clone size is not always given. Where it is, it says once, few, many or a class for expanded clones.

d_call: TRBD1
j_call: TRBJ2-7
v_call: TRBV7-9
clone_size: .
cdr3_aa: CASGTGTGTYEQYF
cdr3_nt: TGTGCCAGCGGAACCGGGACAGGTACCTACGAGCAGTACTTC

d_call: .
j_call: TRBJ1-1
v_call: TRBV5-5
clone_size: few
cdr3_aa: CASSLVRTLNTEAFF
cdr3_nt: TGTGCCAGCAGCTTGGTAAGGACACTGAACACTGAAGCTTTCTTT

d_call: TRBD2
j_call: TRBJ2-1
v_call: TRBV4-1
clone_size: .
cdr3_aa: CASSLLTSGGADEQFF
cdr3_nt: TGCGCCAGCAGCCTTCTGACTAGCGGGGGGGCTGATGAGCAGTTCTTC

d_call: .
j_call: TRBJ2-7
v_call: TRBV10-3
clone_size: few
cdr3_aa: CAISDGDVAYEQYF
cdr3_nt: TGTGCCATCAGTGATGGAGACGTAGCCTACGAGCAGTACTTC

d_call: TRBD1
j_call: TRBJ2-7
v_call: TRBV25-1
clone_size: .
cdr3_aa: CASQTGTGSYEQYF
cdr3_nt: TGTGCCAGCCAAACCGGGACAGGGAGCTACGAGCAGTACTTC

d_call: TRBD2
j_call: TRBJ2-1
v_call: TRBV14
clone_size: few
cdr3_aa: CASSLRRTSGRNEQFF
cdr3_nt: TGTGCCAGCAGCCTACGCCGGACTAGCGGGAGGAATGAGCAGTTCTTC

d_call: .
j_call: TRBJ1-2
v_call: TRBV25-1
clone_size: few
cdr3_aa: CASSERFGEGYTF
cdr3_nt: TGTGCCAGCAGTGAGCGTTTTGGGGAGGGCTACACCTTC

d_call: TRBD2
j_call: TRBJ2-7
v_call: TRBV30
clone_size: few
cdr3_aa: CAWSGIAGRLYEQYF
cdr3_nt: TGTGCCTGGAGTGGGATAGCGGGAAGACTCTACGAGCAGTACTTC

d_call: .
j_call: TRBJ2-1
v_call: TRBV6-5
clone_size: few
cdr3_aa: CASARAGYNEQFF
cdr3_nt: TGTGCCAGCGCGAGGGCCGGATACAATGAGCAGTTCTTC

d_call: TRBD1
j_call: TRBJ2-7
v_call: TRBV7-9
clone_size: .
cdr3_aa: CASSPPGQGFYEQYF
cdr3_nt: TGTGCCAGCAGCCCGCCGGGACAGGGTTTCTACGAGCAGTACTTC

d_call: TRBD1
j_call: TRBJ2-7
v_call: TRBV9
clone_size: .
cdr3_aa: CASSVGGDSSNEQYF
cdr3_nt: TGTGCCAGCAGCGTAGGAGGGGACAGCTCAAACGAGCAGTACTTC

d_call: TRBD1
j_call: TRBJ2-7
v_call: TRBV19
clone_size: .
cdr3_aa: CASSTMGQAPSDEQYF
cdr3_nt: TGTGCCAGTAGTACGATGGGACAGGCCCCTTCCGACGAGCAGTACTTC

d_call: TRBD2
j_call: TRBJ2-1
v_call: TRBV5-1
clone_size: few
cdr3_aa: CASSLSSGAYNEQFF
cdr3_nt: TGCGCCAGCAGCTTGTCTAGCGGGGCCTACAATGAGCAGTTCTTC

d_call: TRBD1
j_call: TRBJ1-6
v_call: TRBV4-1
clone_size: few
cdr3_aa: CASSQSWTGVNSPLHF
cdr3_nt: TGCGCCAGCAGCCAAAGTTGGACAGGGGTTAATTCACCCCTCCACTTT

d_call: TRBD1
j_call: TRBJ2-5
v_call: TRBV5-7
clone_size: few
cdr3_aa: CASRPPGQFPQETQYF
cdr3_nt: TGTGCCAGCAGGCCTCCGGGACAGTTCCCGCAAGAGACCCAGTACTTC

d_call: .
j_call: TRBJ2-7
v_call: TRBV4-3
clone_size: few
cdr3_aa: CASSQDRALYEQYF
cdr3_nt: TGCGCCAGCAGCCAAGACAGGGCCCTCTACGAGCAGTACTTC

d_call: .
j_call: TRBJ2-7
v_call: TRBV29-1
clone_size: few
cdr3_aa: CSVEGPPGHDAYEQYF
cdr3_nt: TGCAGCGTTGAAGGACCACCGGGACATGACGCCTACGAGCAGTACTTC

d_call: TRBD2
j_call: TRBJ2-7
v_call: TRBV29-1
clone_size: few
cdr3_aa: CSIGVAGATSYEQYF
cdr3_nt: TGCAGCATTGGGGTAGCGGGAGCGACCTCCTACGAGCAGTACTTC

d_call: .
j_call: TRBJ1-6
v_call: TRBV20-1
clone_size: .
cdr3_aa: CSAGSDSALHF
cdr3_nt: TGCAGTGCAGGGAGCGATTCGGCCCTCCACTTT

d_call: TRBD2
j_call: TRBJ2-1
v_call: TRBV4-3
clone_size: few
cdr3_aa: CASSQDSTGGPYDEQFF
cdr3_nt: TGCGCCAGCAGCCAAGATTCCACGGGAGGGCCTTACGATGAGCAGTTCTTC

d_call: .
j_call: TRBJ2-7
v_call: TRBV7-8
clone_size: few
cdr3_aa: CASSVGGSYEQYF
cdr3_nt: TGTGCCAGCAGTGTGGGGGGCTCCTACGAGCAGTACTTC

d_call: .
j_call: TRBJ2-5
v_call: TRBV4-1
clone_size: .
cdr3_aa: CASSQATGETQYF
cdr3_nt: TGCGCCAGCAGCCAAGCGACGGGAGAGACCCAGTACTTC